These 5 T cell receptor beta chains were sequenced from one sample in a study of shared clonotypes between healthy human individuals. Data came from immunoSEQ multiplex PCR; TCRdb stores just in-frame clones and leaves some out. The profile shows about 2,500,000 clones, more than 80% of them singletons. Sequences were obtained from naive CD4+ T cells sorted from blood. As to subset: CD45RA+ positively selected. The source is a man aged 18 to 29 in good health.

The V call is TRBV11-2, the J call TRBJ2-2; D gene uncertain. V lost 4 bases and J lost 7, with 13 bases in between. Germline CDR1 and CDR2: SGHAT and FQNNGV. The CDR3 contains 14 residues. CDR3 region: CASSSQDRYGELFF. The CDR3 bases are TGTGCCAGCAGCTCCCAGGACCGATACGGGGAGCTGTTTTTT.

V is TRBV5-1 and J is TRBJ2-1; 7 bases map to TRBD1. Germline V gene data show CDR1 as SGHRS and CDR2 as YFSETQ. The CDR3 is 14 residues long. J was trimmed by 8 bases and V by 0 bases; bases with no gene match: 5. DNA of the CDR3: TGCGCCAGCAGCTTGGGACAGGGTGGGGATGAGCAGTTCTTC. It translates to CASSLGQGGDEQFF.

The J gene is TRBJ2-7, the V gene TRBV7-2, with D tentatively TRBD1 (6 bases). The CDR3 totals 14 residues. Germline loops: CDR1 SGHTA, CDR2 FQGNSA. The ends were cut back, 6 bases at V and 0 bases at J, with 12 bases in the middle. The CDR3 spells CASRPGTLSYEQYF. CDR3 bases: TGTGCCAGCAGGCCCGGGACACTCTCCTACGAGCAGTACTTC.

As concerns this clone: Other DNA sequences in this specimen translate into the identical CDR3. The chain employs TRBV28 and TRBJ2-7; 9 nucleotides agree with TRBD1. This CDR3 comprises 13 residues. The junction had 6 bases not matched to a gene; V was cut back by 6 bases and J by 6 bases. CDR1 is MDHEN, CDR2 SYDVKM, per germline. CDR3 nucleotide sequence: TGTGCCAGCAGCCCGGGACAGGGTGGCGAGCAGTACTTC. It yields the protein CASSPGQGGEQYF. Together with reference TRBV28 and TRBJ2-7, the CDR3 gives the full variable domain: DVKVTQSSRYLVKRTGEKVFLECVQDMDHENMFWYRQDPGLGLRLIYFSYDVKMKEKGDIPEGYSVSREKKERFSLILESASTNQTSMYLCASSPGQGGEQYFGPGTRLTVT.

This clone was recorded only once. The gene calls are TRBV7-2 and TRBJ2-2; D may be TRBD1 or TRBD2 (6 bases each). Germline V gene sequence: CDR1 SGHTA, CDR2 FQGNSA. The CDR3 extends over 15 amino acids. The V end was cut by 1 base, the J end by 4 bases, with 10 bases between. CDR3 protein: CASSLVGGVTGELFF. CDR3 nucleotides: TGTGCCAGCAGCTTAGTGGGGGGCGTCACCGGGGAGCTGTTTTTT.